The rows below give T cell receptor beta chains drawn from one sample of a study of cytomegalovirus exposure and HLA in healthy donors. Here immunoSEQ multiplex PCR was the method, and the copy in TCRdb shows in-frame clones only, minus some. The data show 160,000 or so clones, approximately 85% seen once. The sequencing sample was made of PBMCs. The receptors originated from a man in his fifties or sixties in good health and CMV-seropositive. CDR3s leave out the opening cysteine and the closing phenylalanine or tryptophan. A D gene is named only where the DNA matches it firmly.

v_call	d_call	j_call	cdr3_aa
TRBV2	.	TRBJ2-7	ASRRTVGGEQY
TRBV5-4	.	TRBJ2-5	ASSPQGEETQY
TRBV4-2	.	TRBJ2-2	ASSQDLRGTGELF
TRBV7-3	.	TRBJ2-7	ASSLMAGEQY
TRBV4-3	.	TRBJ2-5	ASSQDTAGFGETQY
TRBV28	.	TRBJ2-5	ASSWHTQETQY
TRBV7-2	TRBD1	TRBJ1-1	ASSSNRQGKAF
TRBV7-3	.	TRBJ2-1	ASSSPGTGGNNEQF
TRBV27	.	TRBJ1-2	ASSLSAGLDFYGYT
TRBV15	.	TRBJ1-3	ATSRDIGSSIGNTIY
TRBV2	.	TRBJ1-5	ASRYGVRNQPQH
TRBV7-2	.	TRBJ2-1	ASSLAMSEYNEQF
TRBV7-3	.	TRBJ2-3	ASSLARTATDTQY
TRBV5-6	.	TRBJ1-3	ASSLAGRGNTIY
TRBV4-2	.	TRBJ2-7	ASSQELSTPGRQY
TRBV7-3	TRBD1	TRBJ1-2	ASSRRAVTGGSEDGYT
TRBV4-1	.	TRBJ2-2	ASRPIANTGELF
TRBV30	TRBD2	TRBJ2-1	AWNGRAGNEQF
TRBV29-1	.	TRBJ1-2	SVEGGSLYGYT
TRBV4-3	.	TRBJ2-5	ASSQGDVPEVPQY
TRBV11-1	TRBD1	TRBJ1-5	ASSWGQGQPQH
TRBV7-2	.	TRBJ2-1	ASSTLAAGGFNEQF
TRBV11-2	.	TRBJ1-2	ASSSSGIKSYGCT
TRBV2	TRBD1	TRBJ1-5	ASSKDRSNQPQH
TRBV2	.	TRBJ2-5	ASSEVRAEETQY
TRBV5-1	.	TRBJ1-1	ASSSAVSAEAF
TRBV29-1	TRBD1	TRBJ2-4	SFEDRNKNIQY
TRBV7-6	.	TRBJ1-1	ASSSQGTEAF
TRBV19	TRBD1	TRBJ1-1	ASSGTANTEAF
TRBV6-5	.	TRBJ2-7	ASSFSGSYEQY
TRBV7-2	TRBD2	TRBJ2-5	ASSSPGLAGGPKETQY
TRBV28	.	TRBJ2-7	ASSQQGAEQY
TRBV7-2	TRBD1	TRBJ1-1	ASSPDRGVTEAF
TRBV6-4	.	TRBJ2-3	ASWERGTDTQY
TRBV27	.	TRBJ2-5	ASSLLQDRSQETQY
TRBV7-2	TRBD1	TRBJ2-7	ASSFYPRDRGYEQY
TRBV29-1	TRBD1	TRBJ1-2	SVVFGQGAGYGYT
TRBV2	.	TRBJ2-3	ASSVRDTQY
TRBV30	.	TRBJ1-6	AWRFREGSYNSPLH
TRBV5-1	.	TRBJ1-3	ASSLGLRAISGNTIY
TRBV30	TRBD2	TRBJ2-5	AWSSGLAGEGETQY
TRBV28	.	TRBJ2-6	ASTLIRSGANVLT
TRBV6-5	.	TRBJ1-3	ASSLEHSAGNTIY